The clone carrying this TCR beta chain was recorded at least ten times. The record originates from a study of T cells in Graves' hyperthyroidism and ophthalmopathy. TCR beta CDR3 sequences were amplified from RNA transcripts. The study used the HTBI primer set for a first-round RT-PCR of the TCR CDR3. TCRdb independently ran MiXCR on the multiplex PCR reads; one entry per CDR3 protein. The data show 700,000 to 950,000 distinct CDR3 sequences, roughly 32% seen once. Germline CDR1 is MNHEY and CDR2 is SVGAGI. With 3 bases removed from V and 5 bases from J, the gap between germline ends came to 11 bases. This CDR3 contains 15 residues.

This receptor was taken from a woman between 40 and 50 years old with Graves' hyperthyroidism. The V gene is TRBV6-5, the J gene TRBJ1-6; D gene unclear. The sequencing sample was made of blood. CDR3 nucleotide sequence: TGTGCCAGCAGTTATGGTGGTAGAAATAATTCACCCCTCCACTTT. Translated: CASSYGGRNNSPLHF.